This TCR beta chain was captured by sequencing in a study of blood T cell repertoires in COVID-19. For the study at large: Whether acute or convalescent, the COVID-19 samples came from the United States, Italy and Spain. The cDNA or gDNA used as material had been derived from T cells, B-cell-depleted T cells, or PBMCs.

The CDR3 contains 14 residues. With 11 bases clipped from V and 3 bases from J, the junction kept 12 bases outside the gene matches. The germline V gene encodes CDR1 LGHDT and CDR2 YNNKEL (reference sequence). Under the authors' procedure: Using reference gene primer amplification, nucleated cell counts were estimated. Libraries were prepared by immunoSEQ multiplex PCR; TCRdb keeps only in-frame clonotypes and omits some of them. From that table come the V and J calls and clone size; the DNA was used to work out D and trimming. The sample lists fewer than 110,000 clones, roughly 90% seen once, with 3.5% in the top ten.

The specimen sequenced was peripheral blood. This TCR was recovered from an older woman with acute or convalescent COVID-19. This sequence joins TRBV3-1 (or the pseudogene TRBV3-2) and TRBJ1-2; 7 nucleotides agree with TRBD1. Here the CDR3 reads CASQGGTGDYGYTF. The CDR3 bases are TGTGCCTCTCAGGGGGGCACGGGGGACTATGGCTACACCTTC.